The 9 T cell receptor beta chains in this list originate from one sample, sequenced in a study of blood T cell repertoires in COVID-19. Some clones are missing from TCRdb's copy, which holds only in-frame ones; the method was immunoSEQ multiplex PCR. The sample has about 130,000 clones, around 81% seen once. Sequenced material: peripheral blood. These receptors originate from a human donor in a cohort sampled during active COVID-19.

The genes are TRBV28 and TRBJ2-7; D is uncertain. Deletions cut 7 bases from V and 3 bases from J, with 10 bases between. The CDR3 has 12 amino acids. The germline gives CDR1 MDHEN, CDR2 SYDVKM. CDR3 bases: TGTGCCAGCACCTCAGCGCGCTACGAGCAGTACTTC. This gives the protein CASTSARYEQYF.

This chain links TRBV5-4 with TRBJ1-6, with TRBD1 matching over 7 bases. Trimming removed 4 bases from V and 8 bases from J; junction bases left unmatched: 6. Germline loops: CDR1 SGHNT, CDR2 YYREEE (reference sequence). The CDR3 totals 14 residues. CDR3 sequence reads: CASSLGQAYSPLHF. CDR3 in DNA: TGTGCCAGCAGCCTCGGACAGGCATATTCACCCCTCCACTTT.

This clone was observed a few times. V gene TRBV6-1 combines with J gene TRBJ1-2, with D possibly being TRBD1 (6 bases). The germline V and J ends were trimmed by 1 base and 8 bases, with 14 bases remaining between them. Looked up from germline, CDR1 is MNHNS and CDR2 is SASEGT. This CDR3 contains 14 residues. Written as DNA, the CDR3 is TGTGCCAGCAGTGAAGTTGCAGGGGCGGAAGGCTACACCTTC. It codes for CASSEVAGAEGYTF.

The chain couples TRBV7-8 to TRBJ2-3; a weak D match, TRBD2 (6 bases). V lost 4 bases, J lost 2 bases, and 16 bases lay in between. Germline values: CDR1 SGHVS, CDR2 FQNEAQ. The CDR3 is 16 residues long. The CDR3 here is CASSSPVRGTTDTQYF. CDR3 in DNA: TGTGCCAGCAGCTCCCCCGTGCGGGGCACCACAGATACGCAGTATTTT. Supplemented by reference TRBV7-8 and TRBJ2-3, the full variable domain reads GAGVSQSPRYKVAKRGQDVALRCDPISGHVSLFWYQQALGQGPEFLTYFQNEAQLDKSGLPSDRFFAERPEGSVSTLKIQRTQQEDSAVYLCASSSPVRGTTDTQYFGPGTRLTVL.

The rearrangement joins TRBV9 to TRBJ2-7; D is possibly TRBD2 (6 bases). Germline values: CDR1 SGDLS, CDR2 YYNGEE. This CDR3 has 14 amino acids. The V end was cut by 2 bases, the J end by 7 bases, with 16 bases between. The CDR3 is CASSVSERRGEQYF. In DNA, the CDR3 is TGTGCCAGCAGCGTCTCAGAGAGACGGGGGGAGCAGTACTTC.

The chain employs TRBV2 and TRBJ2-7, with 8 bases aligning to TRBD2. V lost 7 bases to trimming and J lost 3 bases; unmatched junction nucleotides: 17. The CDR3 is made up of 17 amino acids. CDR1 and CDR2 from the germline V gene are SNHLY and FYNNEI. In DNA, the CDR3 is TGTGCCAGCATTCCGGGGGGGTCGCGGGCGATCTTCTACGAGCAGTACTTC. It is translated as CASIPGGSRAIFYEQYF.

As regards this clone: Different DNA sequences within this sample yield the same CDR3. The V and J genes are TRBV5-1 and TRBJ1-4; D is possibly TRBD1 (6 bases). Trimming removed 0 bases from V and 7 bases from J, with 10 bases in between. The CDR3 is 14 amino acids. Germline V lookup: CDR1 SGHRS, CDR2 YFSETQ. CDR3 DNA: TGCGCCAGCAGCTTGGAGAGGGGGAGTGAAAAACTGTTTTTT. Protein product: CASSLERGSEKLFF.

The rearrangement joins TRBV19 to TRBJ2-2; possible D gene TRBD1, 6 bases. The length of the CDR3 is 15 residues. V lost 6 bases and J 4 bases, leaving 15 bases between the germline ends. Looked up from germline, CDR1 is LNHDA and CDR2 is SQIVND (reference sequence). The DNA for the CDR3 is TGTGCCAGTAGGCCGGGCCAGGGGCCCACCGGGGAGCTGTTTTTT. Its translation: CASRPGQGPTGELFF. Filled out from reference TRBV19 and TRBJ2-2, the complete variable domain reads DGGITQSPKYLFRKEGQNVTLSCEQNLNHDAMYWYRQDPGQGLRLIYYSQIVNDFQKGDIAEGYSVSREKKESFPLTVTSAQKNPTAFYLCASRPGQGPTGELFFGEGSRLTVL.

The CDR3 sequence: CASSPPPTGEQYF. The CDR3 DNA reads TGTGCCAGCAGTCCCCCGCCGACGGGCGAGCAGTACTTC. The V call is TRBV28, the J call TRBJ2-7; D gene ambiguous. V lost 5 bases and J 6 bases, leaving 14 bases between the germline ends. This CDR3 contains 13 residues. Per the germline V gene, CDR1 is MDHEN and CDR2 is SYDVKM.